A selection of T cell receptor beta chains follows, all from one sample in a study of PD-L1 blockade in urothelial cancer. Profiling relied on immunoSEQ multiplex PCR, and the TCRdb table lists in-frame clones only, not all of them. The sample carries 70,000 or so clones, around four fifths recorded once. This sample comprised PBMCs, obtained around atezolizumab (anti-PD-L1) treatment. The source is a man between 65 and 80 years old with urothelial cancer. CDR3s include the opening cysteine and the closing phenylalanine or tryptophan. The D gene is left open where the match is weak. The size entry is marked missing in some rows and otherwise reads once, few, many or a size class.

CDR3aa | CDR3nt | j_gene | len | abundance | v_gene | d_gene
CASSGQGGYEQYF | TGTGCCAGCAGTGGCCAGGGAGGGTACGAGCAGTACTTC | TRBJ2-7 | 13 | . | TRBV2 | TRBD2
CASSLGSSGANVLTF | TGCGCCAGCAGCTTGGGGAGCTCTGGGGCCAACGTCCTGACTTTC | TRBJ2-6 | 15 | . | TRBV5-1 | .
CASSFRDRNGYTF | TGTGCCAGCAGTTTCCGGGACAGAAACGGCTACACCTTC | TRBJ1-2 | 13 | . | TRBV28 | TRBD1
CAYQGSGANVLTF | TGTGCCTATCAGGGGTCTGGGGCCAACGTCCTGACTTTC | TRBJ2-6 | 13 | . | TRBV30 | .
CASSRDRGGSGANVLTF | TGTGCCAGCAGCAGGGACAGGGGGGGGTCTGGGGCCAACGTCCTGACTTTC | TRBJ2-6 | 17 | . | TRBV2 | TRBD1
CASREAGGRQETQYF | TGTGCCAGCAGGGAGGCAGGGGGCCGGCAAGAGACCCAGTACTTC | TRBJ2-5 | 15 | . | TRBV6-1 | TRBD1
CASSLGQGVEAFF | TGTGCCAGCAGCCTCGGACAGGGCGTCGAAGCTTTCTTT | TRBJ1-1 | 13 | . | TRBV7-9 | TRBD1
CASSPRTSSQETQYF | TGTGCCAGCAGTCCCCGGACTAGCAGCCAAGAGACCCAGTACTTC | TRBJ2-5 | 15 | once | TRBV27 | TRBD2
CAWSFQGATGELFF | TGTGCCTGGAGTTTCCAGGGGGCTACCGGGGAGCTGTTTTTT | TRBJ2-2 | 14 | few | TRBV30 | TRBD1
CASSVGVAGGPGEQFF | TGTGCCAGCAGCGTGGGCGTAGCGGGAGGGCCCGGTGAGCAGTTCTTC | TRBJ2-1 | 16 | few | TRBV7-8 | TRBD2
CASSEGAAYSNQPQHF | TGTGCCAGCAGTGAAGGGGCAGCTTATAGCAATCAGCCCCAGCATTTT | TRBJ1-5 | 16 | . | TRBV6-1 | .
CASSLNAFTGTQYF | TGTGCCAGCAGCTTAAATGCCTTCACAGGTACGCAGTATTTT | TRBJ2-3 | 14 | . | TRBV7-3 | .
CASSPGDQTYEQYF | TGCGCCAGCAGCCCGGGAGATCAGACGTACGAGCAGTACTTC | TRBJ2-7 | 14 | . | TRBV5-1 | .
CASSQGLAGGLNEQFF | TGCGCCAGCAGCCAGGGACTAGCGGGAGGGCTCAATGAGCAGTTCTTC | TRBJ2-1 | 16 | . | TRBV4-1 | TRBD2
CAWGADRNQPQHF | TGTGCCTGGGGGGCTGACAGAAATCAGCCCCAGCATTTT | TRBJ1-5 | 13 | few | TRBV30 | .
CASSLVQGSTDTQYF | TGTGCCAGCAGCTTAGTTCAGGGTTCCACAGATACGCAGTATTTT | TRBJ2-3 | 15 | medium-sized | TRBV7-9 | .
CSAKGLLSYEQYF | TGCAGCGCTAAGGGACTTCTATCCTACGAGCAGTACTTC | TRBJ2-7 | 13 | . | TRBV29-1 | .
CASSPGLAGTNEQFF | TGCGCCAGCAGCCCCGGACTAGCGGGTACAAATGAGCAGTTCTTC | TRBJ2-1 | 15 | . | TRBV5-1 | TRBD2
CASSPPSGTGRYEQYF | TGTGCCAGTAGTCCGCCTTCCGGGACAGGCCGGTACGAGCAGTACTTC | TRBJ2-7 | 16 | . | TRBV19 | TRBD1
CASSPGGASGEQYF | TGTGCCAGCAGTCCGGGAGGGGCAAGTGGAGAGCAGTACTTC | TRBJ2-7 | 14 | . | TRBV28 | TRBD2
CASSLSGGLAGMNEQFF | TGTGCCAGCAGTTTGTCAGGCGGACTAGCGGGAATGAATGAGCAGTTCTTC | TRBJ2-1 | 17 | . | TRBV27 | TRBD2
CASTPPDRGTYGYTF | TGTGCCAGCACCCCTCCGGACAGGGGAACCTATGGCTACACCTTC | TRBJ1-2 | 15 | few | TRBV5-6 | TRBD1
CASSTGAADTQYF | TGTGCCAGCAGCACAGGGGCGGCAGATACGCAGTATTTT | TRBJ2-3 | 13 | . | TRBV11-3 | TRBD1
CASGSARLGSAGAPSGANVLTF | TGTGCTAGTGGTTCTGCTAGGCTAGGAAGCGCCGGTGCGCCCTCTGGGGCCAACGTCCTGACTTTC | TRBJ2-6 | 22 | . | TRBV12-5 | .
CASSSGLNNEQFF | TGCGCCAGCAGCTCTGGACTCAATAATGAGCAGTTCTTC | TRBJ2-1 | 13 | . | TRBV5-1 | .
CASSRITGTGGGYTF | TGTGCCAGTAGCCGTATTACCGGGACAGGGGGCGGCTACACCTTC | TRBJ1-2 | 15 | . | TRBV19 | TRBD1
CASSFRLAGLTSTDTQYF | TGTGCCAGCAGCTTCCGGCTAGCTGGTTTAACTAGCACAGATACGCAGTATTTT | TRBJ2-3 | 18 | . | TRBV5-4 | .
CAISADRVFSYEQYF | TGTGCCATCAGTGCGGACAGAGTTTTCTCCTACGAGCAGTACTTC | TRBJ2-7 | 15 | . | TRBV10-3 | .
CASSLQGQGKSETQYF | TGTGCCAGCAGTCTACAAGGACAGGGTAAATCAGAGACCCAGTACTTC | TRBJ2-5 | 16 | few | TRBV9 | TRBD1
CASSSYRGLLYEQYF | TGTGCCAGCAGCTCCTACAGGGGGCTACTCTACGAGCAGTACTTC | TRBJ2-7 | 15 | . | TRBV11-1 | TRBD1
CAISFNPTGTGGLGTEAFF | TGTGCCATCAGTTTTAACCCAACCGGGACAGGGGGCCTGGGCACTGAAGCTTTCTTT | TRBJ1-1 | 19 | . | TRBV10-3 | TRBD1
CASSLAREPTGELFF | TGCGCCAGCAGCTTGGCCAGGGAACCCACCGGGGAGCTGTTTTTT | TRBJ2-2 | 15 | . | TRBV5-1 | .
CSVPTGFYNEQFF | TGCAGCGTGCCCACAGGCTTCTACAATGAGCAGTTCTTC | TRBJ2-1 | 13 | . | TRBV29-1 | .
CASRMSGLAGGEQFF | TGCGCCAGCAGGATGAGCGGGCTAGCGGGAGGTGAGCAGTTCTTC | TRBJ2-1 | 15 | . | TRBV4-1 | TRBD2
CASSLNILASRTDTQYF | TGCGCCAGCAGCCTCAATATACTAGCGAGCCGCACAGATACGCAGTATTTT | TRBJ2-3 | 17 | once | TRBV4-1 | TRBD2
CASSSTIAGGPDTGELFF | TGTGCCAGCAGCTCGACAATAGCGGGAGGGCCCGACACCGGGGAGCTGTTTTTT | TRBJ2-2 | 18 | . | TRBV7-7 | TRBD2
CSVETGWASGITEQYF | TGCAGCGTTGAAACGGGGTGGGCTAGCGGGATTACCGAGCAGTACTTC | TRBJ2-7 | 16 | . | TRBV29-1 | TRBD2
CASSEVGGDEQYF | TGTGCCAGCAGTGAAGTAGGAGGGGACGAGCAGTACTTC | TRBJ2-7 | 13 | few | TRBV2 | .
CASSLLAGGETDTQYF | TGTGCCAGCAGCCTTTTAGCGGGAGGGGAGACAGATACGCAGTATTTT | TRBJ2-3 | 16 | . | TRBV5-5 | TRBD2
CASSLEAGGPWEQYF | TGTGCCAGCAGTCTAGAAGCGGGAGGGCCTTGGGAGCAGTACTTC | TRBJ2-7 | 15 | . | TRBV5-4 | TRBD2
CASSESILQGVDNEQFF | TGCGCCAGCAGTGAGTCGATACTACAGGGGGTCGACAATGAGCAGTTCTTC | TRBJ2-1 | 17 | once | TRBV10-2 | TRBD1
CASRGSTGELFF | TGTGCCAGCAGGGGGAGCACCGGGGAGCTGTTTTTT | TRBJ2-2 | 12 | . | TRBV6-4 | .
CASSEVGRGKLFF | TGTGCCAGCAGTGAAGTGGGGCGGGGAAAACTGTTTTTT | TRBJ1-4 | 13 | . | TRBV6-1 | .
CASSSPGQTYNEQFF | TGCGCCAGCAGCTCACCGGGACAGACGTACAATGAGCAGTTCTTC | TRBJ2-1 | 15 | . | TRBV5-1 | TRBD1
CASSLGLANEQFF | TGTGCCAGCAGCTTAGGGCTAGCCAATGAGCAGTTCTTC | TRBJ2-1 | 13 | . | TRBV7-9 | .
CASSSTGGTNEKLFF | TGTGCCAGCAGCTCTACAGGGGGGACTAATGAAAAACTGTTTTTT | TRBJ1-4 | 15 | . | TRBV11-2 | TRBD1
CASSPWGRTNEKLFF | TGTGCCAGCAGCCCCTGGGGGCGGACTAATGAAAAACTGTTTTTT | TRBJ1-4 | 15 | . | TRBV6-5 | .
CASSPDRGYGYTF | TGTGCCAGCAGCCCGGACAGGGGCTATGGCTACACCTTC | TRBJ1-2 | 13 | few | TRBV5-4 | TRBD1
CASSLAGVGDEQFF | TGTGCCAGCAGCTTAGCAGGGGTGGGCGATGAGCAGTTCTTC | TRBJ2-1 | 14 | once | TRBV7-2 | .
CASSKSSGIGTGELFF | TGTGCCAGCAGCAAAAGTAGCGGGATAGGAACCGGGGAGCTGTTTTTT | TRBJ2-2 | 16 | . | TRBV7-9 | TRBD2
CATGASGLYNEQFF | TGTGCCACCGGGGCTAGCGGGCTGTACAATGAGCAGTTCTTC | TRBJ2-1 | 14 | . | TRBV15 | TRBD2
CASSTGAGNTIYF | TGTGCCAGCAGCACGGGGGCTGGAAACACCATATATTTT | TRBJ1-3 | 13 | . | TRBV13 | .
CASSTSGGYNEQFF | TGTGCCAGCAGCACTTCAGGGGGCTACAATGAGCAGTTCTTC | TRBJ2-1 | 14 | . | TRBV11-2 | TRBD1
CASSVLTGGFDEKLFF | TGTGCCAGCAGCGTCCTCACGGGGGGCTTTGATGAAAAACTGTTTTTT | TRBJ1-4 | 16 | . | TRBV7-9 | .
CASSPPLAGGPNEQFF | TGCGCCAGCAGCCCCCCACTAGCGGGAGGGCCAAATGAGCAGTTCTTC | TRBJ2-1 | 16 | . | TRBV5-1 | TRBD2
CASTWDRGSNQPQHF | TGTGCCAGTACCTGGGACAGGGGGAGCAATCAGCCCCAGCATTTT | TRBJ1-5 | 15 | . | TRBV19 | TRBD1
CASSATTAEAFF | TGTGCCAGCAGTGCAACGACTGCTGAAGCTTTCTTT | TRBJ1-1 | 12 | few | TRBV28 | .
CASTGQGLGEQFF | TGTGCCAGCACAGGGCAGGGGCTCGGTGAGCAGTTCTTC | TRBJ2-1 | 13 | . | TRBV7-8 | .
CASRLADEQYF | TGTGCCAGCAGACTAGCCGACGAGCAGTACTTC | TRBJ2-7 | 11 | once | TRBV6-6 | .